This passage covers 8 T cell receptor beta chains from one sample sequenced in a study of blood T cell repertoires in COVID-19. Libraries were prepared by immunoSEQ multiplex PCR; TCRdb keeps only in-frame clonotypes and omits some of them. This table has about 58,000 clones, about 80% appearing once. The source material was peripheral blood. The origin of the receptors is an elderly man with COVID-19, enrolled during active disease.

This sequence joins TRBV4-3 and TRBJ1-2, with D maybe TRBD1 (6 bases). Trimming took 0 bases from V and 8 from J, leaving 13 bases between them. The CDR3 covers 14 residues. Germline loops: CDR1 LGHNA, CDR2 YSLEER. For the CDR3, the DNA is TGCGCCAGCAGCCAAGAGGGGGGGGGCGAGGGCTACACCTTC. This translates into CASSQEGGGEGYTF.

V is TRBV5-1 and J is TRBJ2-7; a weak D match, TRBD1 (5 bases). The CDR3 length is 13 residues. Germline V CDR1 and CDR2: SGHRS, YFSETQ. The germline V and J ends were trimmed by 2 bases and 2 bases, with 8 bases remaining between them. The CDR3 reads CASSFPRAYEQYV. CDR3 sequence (DNA): TGCGCCAGCAGCTTCCCCAGGGCCTACGAGCAGTACGTC.

The chain links TRBV7-8 to TRBJ2-5; 7 bases are shared with TRBD1. This CDR3 region has 14 residues. The ends lost 5 bases at V and 5 bases at J; junction bases unmatched: 8. The germline gives CDR1 SGHVS, CDR2 FQNEAQ. The CDR3: CASSNRGSFETQYF. CDR3 sequence (DNA): TGTGCCAGCAGCAACAGGGGTAGTTTTGAGACCCAGTACTTC.

V is TRBV4-3 and J is TRBJ1-4, with a tentative D call TRBD1 (5 bases). The CDR3 has 15 residues. V was shortened by 0 bases and J by 4 bases, with 9 bases between the two germline ends. Germline V gene data show CDR1 as LGHNA and CDR2 as YSLEER. Here the CDR3 reads CASSQDLRGNEKLFF. In nucleotides, the CDR3 is TGCGCCAGCAGCCAAGACCTTAGGGGTAATGAAAAACTGTTTTTT.

The chain couples TRBV27 to TRBJ1-2; tentatively, D is TRBD1 (6 bases). The CDR3 is made up of 14 amino acids. Between the trimmed V and J ends, which lost 6 bases and 3 bases, there was a span of 14 bases. Germline CDR1 MNHEY, CDR2 SMNVEV (reference sequence). The CDR3 is CASRLQGNYYGYTF. The CDR3 nucleotides read TGTGCCAGCAGACTCCAGGGGAATTACTATGGCTACACCTTC.

In its sample, this clone was seen a few times. The genes are TRBV2 and TRBJ2-2; D remains ambiguous. Trimming cost V 2 bases and J 6 bases, with 13 bases left between them. The germline V gene has CDR1 SNHLY and CDR2 FYNNEI. The CDR3 has 15 residues. In DNA, the CDR3 is TGTGCCAGCAGTGAAATCCAGCGAAGAGCCGGGGAGCTGTTTTTT. Amino acids: CASSEIQRRAGELFF.

The CDR3 region has the DNA TGTGCCATCAGTGCCGCAACGGCTAGCGGGATTGATGAGCAGTTCTTC. It codes for CAISAATASGIDEQFF. V and J are TRBV10-3 and TRBJ2-1; 9 bases match TRBD2. The CDR3 extends over 16 amino acids. The V and J ends lost 4 bases and 8 bases, in that order; junction bases with no gene match: 12. Germline loops: CDR1 ENHRY, CDR2 SYGVKD.

The chain joins TRBV30 to TRBJ1-6; tentative D call: TRBD1 (6 bases). The CDR3 is 13 amino acids. Trimming took 7 bases from V and 11 from J, leaving 18 bases between them. The germline CDR1 and CDR2 sequences are GTSNPN and SVGIG (reference sequence). CDR3 amino acids: CAFARRGYPPLHF. The CDR3 region has the DNA TGTGCCTTCGCCCGCAGGGGTTACCCACCCCTCCACTTT.